The source of this T cell receptor (beta chain) is a study of T cell changes during pregnancy in multiple sclerosis. Sequenced by immunoSEQ multiplex PCR; TCRdb stores in-frame clones only, minus some. This table holds under 55,000 clones, around nine tenths found once. The CDR3 runs to 17 residues. The chain uses TRBV21-1 and TRBJ2-3; the D call TRBD2 from the table was never checked on the DNA. TRBV21-1 is recorded as a pseudogene. The TCR was taken from a female donor with multiple sclerosis, enrolled in a pregnancy study. The sample in question was peripheral blood, obtained in the first trimester of pregnancy. The CDR3 here is CASRNPGLAGATDTQYF. CDR3 sequence (DNA): TGTGCCAGCAGGAACCCCGGCCTAGCGGGGGCAACAGATACGCAGTATTTT.